One sample yielded the 25 T cell receptor beta chains listed below, sequenced in a study of OX40 agonist ivuxolimab in advanced cancers. Preparation of the library involved the immunoSEQ multiplex PCR assay. In TCRdb, the immuneACCESS table is reduced to in-frame sequences with V and J assigned. These tables do not hold every clone; where another copy was compared, an unresolved V gene accounts for under half, and the others remain unexplained. The sample table records tens of thousands of clones; 82% of these occur just once. Roughly a fifth of the sample belongs to the ten largest clones. This specimen consisted of CD4+ or CD8+ T cells sorted from blood, obtained in a trial of the OX40 agonist ivuxolimab. The source of these receptors is an adult with an advanced solid tumor such as melanoma, head and neck, liver or kidney cancer.

This clone has more than one count but fewer than ten. The chain links TRBV9 to TRBJ2-1; 11 bases match TRBD2. Trimming at V came to 4 bases and at J to 7 bases, leaving 10 bases not matched to a gene. This CDR3 has 16 amino acids. Germline values: CDR1 SGDLS, CDR2 YYNGEE. The CDR3 DNA sequence: TGTGCCAGCAGCTCAAAACTAGCGGGAGCATGGAATGAGCAGTTCTTC. Translating gives CASSSKLAGAWNEQFF. The full variable domain, rest sourced from reference TRBV9 and TRBJ2-1, is DSGVTQTPKHLITATGQRVTLRCSPRSGDLSVYWYQQSLDQGLQFLIQYYNGEERAKGNILERFSAQQFPDLHSELNLSSLELGDSALYFCASSSKLAGAWNEQFFGPGTRLTVL.

V usage is TRBV30 and J usage is TRBJ1-3, with D uncertain. Looked up from germline, CDR1 is GTSNPN and CDR2 is SVGIG (reference sequence). V was trimmed by 3 bases and J by 4 bases, leaving 7 bases between them. CDR3 length equals 12 residues. The CDR3 DNA sequence: TGTGCCTGGAGGAAGGGAGGAAACACCATATATTTT. Encoded protein: CAWRKGGNTIYF. Supplemented by reference TRBV30 and TRBJ1-3, the full variable domain reads SQTIHQWPATLVQPVGSPLSLECTVEGTSNPNLYWYRQAAGRGLQLLFYSVGIGQISSEVPQNLSASRPQDRQFILSSKKLLLSDSGFYLCAWRKGGNTIYFGEGSWLTVV.

The chain is built from TRBV5-1 and TRBJ1-1, with 9 bases identical to TRBD1. The V segment lost 5 bases and the J segment 4 bases; nucleotides outside the gene matches: 6. In germline, CDR1 is SGHRS, CDR2 YFSETQ. The CDR3 is 14 residues long. Written as DNA, the CDR3 is TGCGCCAGCAGACGTACAGGGGGCGTCACTGAAGCTTTCTTT. It encodes CASRRTGGVTEAFF.

V usage is TRBV5-4 and J usage is TRBJ2-7; 13 nucleotides agree with TRBD2. Unmatched junction bases numbered 11, after V lost 4 bases and J lost 7 bases. The CDR3 runs 16 residues. Germline V gene lookup returns CDR1 SGHNT and CDR2 YYREEE (reference sequence). CDR3 sequence: CASSAELAGGAFEQYF. In DNA, the CDR3 is TGTGCCAGCAGCGCCGAACTAGCGGGAGGGGCCTTTGAGCAGTACTTC.

The J gene is TRBJ2-1, the V gene TRBV6-6, with D possibly being TRBD2 (6 bases). Trimming left V 2 bases short and J 2 bases short, with 13 bases between. The CDR3 is 16 amino acids. CDR1 is MNHNY, CDR2 SVGAGI, per germline (reference sequence). CDR3 bases: TGTGCCAGCAGTTACGCTCTAGCGAATCCCTACAATGAGCAGTTCTTC. Its protein product is CASSYALANPYNEQFF.

This rearrangement joins TRBV28 to TRBJ2-3, with TRBD1 matching 7 bases. Trimming removed 5 bases from V and 5 bases from J; junction bases left unmatched: 4. CDR1 and CDR2 (germline): MDHEN, SYDVKM. The CDR3 has 13 residues. CDR3 region: CASSIRQGDTQYF. CDR3 nucleotide sequence: TGTGCCAGCAGTATCCGACAGGGAGATACGCAGTATTTT.

The gene calls are TRBV19 and TRBJ2-3, with 12 bases fitting TRBD2. This CDR3 spans 15 amino acids. The germline gives CDR1 LNHDA, CDR2 SQIVND (reference sequence). Trimming removed 4 bases from V and 8 bases from J; junction bases left unmatched: 7. The CDR3 region is CASSTLAGGRGTQYF. For the CDR3, the DNA is TGTGCCAGTAGTACCCTAGCGGGAGGGAGGGGTACGCAGTATTTT.

J is TRBJ1-5 and V is TRBV5-6, with D maybe TRBD1 (6 bases). The V gene lost 0 bases and the J gene lost 4 bases, with 17 bases spanning the gap. The V gene's germline CDR1 is SGHDT and CDR2 YYEEEE. CDR3 length equals 17 residues. CDR3 loop: CASSLALGGGRNQPQHF. The CDR3 bases are TGTGCCAGCAGCTTGGCCCTGGGGGGGGGCCGTAATCAGCCCCAGCATTTT.

In this sample, this clone turned up a few times. The CDR3 sequence is CASSEYRGRSPLHF. DNA for the CDR3: TGCGCCAGCAGTGAGTACCGGGGTCGGTCACCCCTCCACTTT. The chain carries TRBV10-1 and TRBJ1-6; D not certain. The germline V gene encodes CDR1 WNHNN and CDR2 SYGVQD (reference sequence). The CDR3 runs to 14 residues. V was shortened by 1 base and J by 10 bases, with 11 bases between the two germline ends.

The chain couples TRBV7-3 to TRBJ2-3; the match to TRBD2 covers 9 bases. CDR1 is SGHTA and CDR2 is FQGTGA in the germline V gene. Germline trimming cut 0 bases from V and 9 bases from J; bases unmatched to any gene: 10. The CDR3 sequence is 16 residues long. CDR3 loop: CASSLTSGGPGGTQYF. As DNA, the CDR3 is TGTGCCAGCAGCTTAACTAGCGGGGGCCCCGGGGGGACGCAGTATTTT.

This rearrangement joins TRBV9 to TRBJ2-1; 9 nucleotides line up with TRBD1. This CDR3 is built from 16 residues. With 1 base clipped from V and 9 bases from J, the junction kept 11 bases outside the gene matches. The V gene's germline CDR1 is SGDLS and CDR2 YYNGEE. CDR3 nucleotides: TGTGCCAGCAGCGTAAGCCCCTCGGACAGGGGAGGTGAGCAGTTCTTC. Translated: CASSVSPSDRGGEQFF.

CDR3 sequence: CASSLSGRSNEQYF. Here the CDR3 DNA reads TGTGCCAGCAGCCTCAGCGGGAGGAGCAACGAGCAGTACTTC. The chain has TRBV5-6 and TRBJ2-7; 9 bases line up with TRBD2. V dropped 4 bases and J dropped 5; count of bases not matched to a gene: 7. CDR1 is SGHDT, CDR2 YYEEEE, per germline. The CDR3 contains 14 residues.

This clone was detected a few times. The chain couples TRBV10-3 to TRBJ2-7; 9 nucleotides align to TRBD1. The CDR3 covers 13 residues. Trimming took 6 bases from V and 3 from J; bases not matched to a gene: 3. Germline values: CDR1 ENHRY, CDR2 SYGVKD. CDR3 in amino acids: CAIRPGQGYEQYF. The DNA for the CDR3 is TGTGCCATCAGGCCGGGACAGGGCTACGAGCAGTACTTC.

CDR3: CASSTWTGGPTDTQYF. The CDR3 DNA reads as TGTGCCAGCAGCACCTGGACAGGGGGGCCCACAGATACGCAGTATTTT. This chain links TRBV7-9 with TRBJ2-3; 10 bases match TRBD1. Germline loops: CDR1 SEHNR, CDR2 FQNEAQ (reference sequence). Unmatched junction bases numbered 7, after V lost 5 bases and J lost 2 bases. The CDR3 covers 16 residues.

The genes are TRBV11-2 and TRBJ2-7; perhaps TRBD2 as D (6 bases). The CDR3 runs to 15 residues. The germline V gene has CDR1 SGHAT and CDR2 FQNNGV. The V end was cut by 2 bases, the J end by 3 bases, with 14 bases between. The CDR3 here is CASSLTGTDGYEQYF. CDR3 sequence (DNA): TGTGCCAGCAGCTTAACCGGGACTGATGGCTACGAGCAGTACTTC.

CDR3 protein: CASSPAGGSLNEQFF. The CDR3 DNA reads as TGTGCCAGCAGCCCTGCCGGAGGGAGTCTTAATGAGCAGTTCTTC. V and J are TRBV7-8 and TRBJ2-1; the D gene is possibly TRBD2 (6 bases). V was clipped by 5 bases and J by 7 bases, with 18 bases between them. The CDR3 loop spans 15 amino acids. Germline lookup yields CDR1 SGHVS and CDR2 FQNEAQ.

The rearrangement uses TRBV2 and TRBJ2-1; 12 bases map to TRBD2. The germline V gene has CDR1 SNHLY and CDR2 FYNNEI. CDR3 length equals 15 residues. The J segment lost 9 bases and the V segment lost 6 bases, leaving 9 bases of the junction unmatched. The DNA for the CDR3 is TGTGCCAGCAGGGAACTAGCGGGAGGTTCGGTTGAGCAGTTCTTC. Amino acids: CASRELAGGSVEQFF.

The J gene is TRBJ1-2, the V gene TRBV6-1; the match to TRBD1 covers 8 bases. Germline loops: CDR1 MNHNS, CDR2 SASEGT. The ends lost 8 bases at V and 9 bases at J; junction bases unmatched: 14. There are 14 residues in the CDR3. CDR3: CASLPGQGAASYTF. CDR3 coding DNA: TGTGCCAGCCTCCCAGGGCAGGGGGCAGCTAGCTACACCTTC.

This clone was counted a single time. V is TRBV7-9 and J is TRBJ2-5; possible D gene TRBD2, 5 bases. V was shortened by 3 bases and J by 2 bases, with 13 bases between the two germline ends. CDR1 is SEHNR and CDR2 is FQNEAQ in the germline V gene (reference sequence). The CDR3 covers 15 residues. The CDR3 nucleotides read TGTGCCAGCAGCTTCCAAGGGCGGGTACAAGAGACCCAGTACTTC. Its protein is CASSFQGRVQETQYF.

This clone appeared once. The chain joins TRBV2 to TRBJ2-1, with a tentative D call TRBD2 (6 bases). V lost 2 bases to trimming and J lost 4 bases, with 12 bases between them. Looked up from germline, CDR1 is SNHLY and CDR2 is FYNNEI. The CDR3 runs 15 residues. The CDR3 loop reads CASSESQGGYNEQFF. The DNA of the CDR3 is TGTGCCAGCAGTGAATCGCAGGGAGGATACAATGAGCAGTTCTTC. Full variable domain (remainder filled in from reference TRBV2 and TRBJ2-1): EPEVTQTPSHQVTQMGQEVILRCVPISNHLYFYWYRQILGQKVEFLVSFYNNEISEKSEIFDDQFSVERPDGSNFTLKIRSTKLEDSAMYFCASSESQGGYNEQFFGPGTRLTVL.

The rearrangement links TRBV4-1 to TRBJ2-7, with TRBD1 matching 9 bases. Germline CDR1 is MGHRA and CDR2 is YSYEKL. The ends lost 4 bases at V and 5 bases at J; junction bases unmatched: 6. The CDR3 contains 14 residues. CDR3 protein: CASSPRDRVNEQYF. The DNA of the CDR3 is TGCGCCAGCAGCCCCCGGGACAGGGTAAACGAGCAGTACTTC.

The rearrangement uses TRBV5-1 and TRBJ1-2, with D perhaps matching TRBD1 (5 bases). V was trimmed by 1 base and J by 5 bases, leaving 15 bases between them. The CDR3 contains 15 residues. Germline CDR1 reads SGHRS; CDR2 reads YFSETQ. The DNA for the CDR3 is TGCGCCAGCAGCTTGCGGGGAGGGGATGGGTATGGCTACACCTTC. Its protein is CASSLRGGDGYGYTF.

The chain recombines TRBV5-4 with TRBJ2-3; 9 positions match TRBD2. V gave up 4 bases and J gave up 4 bases; unmatched junction bases: 10. Germline CDR1 and CDR2: SGHNT and YYREEE (reference sequence). This CDR3 contains 16 residues. CDR3 in amino acids: CASSPLSSGSSDTQYF. In nucleotides, the CDR3 is TGTGCCAGCAGCCCTCTAAGTAGCGGGAGTTCAGATACGCAGTATTTT.

The V and J genes are TRBV7-9 and TRBJ1-2; weak D call: TRBD1 (5 bases). Germline-derived CDR1 and CDR2 are SEHNR and FQNEAQ (reference sequence). The CDR3 is 13 residues long. Trimming cost V 1 base and J 5 bases, with 8 bases left between them. The CDR3 sequence: CASSLGGSYGYTF. DNA of the CDR3: TGTGCCAGCAGCTTAGGGGGGTCTTATGGCTACACCTTC.

The V and J genes are TRBV6-5 and TRBJ2-1; unclear D gene. Germline lookup yields CDR1 MNHEY and CDR2 SVGAGI. This CDR3 has 13 amino acids. Trimming pared 0 bases from V and 6 bases from J, leaving 6 bases between. The CDR3 loop reads CASSYSPTNEQFF. The CDR3 DNA follows: TGTGCCAGCAGTTACTCCCCCACCAATGAGCAGTTCTTC.